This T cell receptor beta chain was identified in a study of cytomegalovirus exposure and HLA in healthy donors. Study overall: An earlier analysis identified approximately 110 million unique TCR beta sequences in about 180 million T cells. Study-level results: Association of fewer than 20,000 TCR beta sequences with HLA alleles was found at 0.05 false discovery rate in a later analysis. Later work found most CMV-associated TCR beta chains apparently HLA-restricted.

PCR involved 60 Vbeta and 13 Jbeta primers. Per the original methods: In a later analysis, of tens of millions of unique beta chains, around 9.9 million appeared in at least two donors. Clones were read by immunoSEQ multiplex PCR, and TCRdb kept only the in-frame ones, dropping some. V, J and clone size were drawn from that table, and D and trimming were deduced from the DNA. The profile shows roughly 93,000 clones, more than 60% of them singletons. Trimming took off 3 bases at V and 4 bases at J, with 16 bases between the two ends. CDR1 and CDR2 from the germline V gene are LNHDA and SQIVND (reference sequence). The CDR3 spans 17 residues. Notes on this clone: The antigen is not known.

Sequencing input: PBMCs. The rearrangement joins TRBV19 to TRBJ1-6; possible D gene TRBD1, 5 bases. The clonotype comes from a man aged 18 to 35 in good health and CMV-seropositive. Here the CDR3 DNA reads TGTGCCAGTAGTATCACCCCTCTTGACAGTTATAATTCACCCCTCCACTTT. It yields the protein CASSITPLDSYNSPLHF.